This T cell receptor (beta chain) comes out of a study of T cell responses to AZD1222 COVID-19 vaccine (dated by TCRdb to 2020 to 2023). Looking at the study overall: A total of 233 trial participants underwent TCR sequencing, of whom under 220 had received two doses of AZD1222 and approximately 25 had received two doses of the MenACWY control vaccine. Trial participants were enrolled by age into 18-55, 56-69 and 70-plus year subgroups, with roughly 150, 30 and 60 TCR-sequenced participants respectively.

For this clone: The specificity of this receptor is unknown. Base-call qualities are not available, and no considerably larger clone is one nucleotide away.

The CDR3 runs 17 residues from the cysteine to the phenylalanine. Here the CDR3 DNA is all that survives: 51 bases in frame from base 1. The germline V and J ends show losses of 1 base and 3 bases respectively, and no gene match explains 9 bases of the junction. Results the study describes overall, beyond this receptor: Because no day 14 peak-response samples were available, repertoires were characterized only after the peak T cell response. Nearly half of unique spike-specific TCRs reportedly recognized epitopes outside regions mutated in the B.1.351 and B.1.1.7 variants. After two AZD1222 doses, both the breadth and the depth of spike-specific TCRs were significantly higher than at day 0 and than in MenACWY recipients. Conclusions about previously exposed vaccinees are limited because only six or seven AZD1222 recipients were SARS-CoV-2 seropositive at baseline. In the small 56-69-year group, the increase in depth fell short of significance, most likely because of low power. CD4 TCRs associated with the vaccine covered the entire spike protein, and the dominant responses were in regions 160-218 and 743-854. Most participants were white British and females outnumbered males, and the authors suggested that clonal diversity may have been underestimated.

The CDR3 regions of human TCRbeta chains were analyzed by immunosequencing. The paper's processing steps were these. TCRs in the repertoires were compared against a reference library of SARS-CoV-2-specific TCRs that had been generated with the MIRA antigen-specificity platform. Breadth was defined as the fraction of unique TCRs that were SARS-CoV-2-associated, and depth was defined as the fraction of total T cells that were SARS-CoV-2-associated. Using the MIRA data, every spike-specific TCR was mapped to the spike region that the TCR reacted to and assigned to either a CD4 or a CD8 class. Log10-transformed breadth and depth values were compared by one-way ANOVA with Sidak's multiple comparisons tests. TCRdb obtained this table from immuneACCESS and retained in-frame rearrangements with V and J assigned. These tables miss some clones; where compared with another copy, unresolved V genes account for less than half of the shortfall, and the remainder is unexplained. The DNA was the basis for D and trimming; V, J and clone size are from that table. The sample table shows more than 95,000 clones, and roughly 88% are seen once. The leading ten clones occupy approximately 4.5% of the sample.

According to the study, the label for this sample's time point signals: baseline before first vaccination. In light of the paper, this sample's treatment or condition label describes: meningococcal conjugate vaccine given as trial control. The vaccinee samples were drawn from two UK trials, COV001 and COV002, one of which was a single-blind randomized controlled phase 2/3 trial testing AZD1222 (ChAdOx1 nCoV-19) in healthy adults. For TCRbeta chain sequencing, PBMC samples were collected from trial participants at day 0 and at day 28 after the second dose. The sample in question was peripheral blood, obtained on day 0 of MenACWY control vaccination. The sequence links TRBV5-3 to TRBJ2-1; the junction holds 8 bases that match TRBD2. TRBV5-3 carries the ORF label, with uncertain function. This receptor was obtained from an adult in good health. In nucleotides, the sequence is TGTGCCAGAAGCTTGCCCCCTACTAGCGGACTCTACAATGAGCAGTTCTTC. It specifies CARSLPPTSGLYNEQFF.